This section outlines one T cell receptor beta chain sequence together with its context. V dropped 7 bases and J dropped 6 bases, with 12 bases sitting between them. Germline CDR1 and CDR2: SNHLY and FYNNEI. The CDR3 is 12 residues long. The sample originates from a study of control samples from healthy donors and cancer patients. Assay: immunoSEQ multiplex PCR; the TCRdb copy retains only in-frame clones and omits some. The profile shows about 120,000 clones, 75% to 95% of them singletons. Sample: blood. This TCR derives from a man between 40 and 49 years old in good health. The rearrangement links TRBV2 to TRBJ1-2; D is undetermined. Here the CDR3 reads CASTGRWDGYTF. CDR3 sequence (DNA): TGTGCCAGCACCGGCAGGTGGGATGGCTACACCTTC.